This T cell receptor beta chain is from a study of cytomegalovirus exposure and HLA in healthy donors. Study outcomes and limitations: There were some public TCRs occurring in many donors, but most TCR sequences were rare. It was found in a later analysis that first-cohort TCR clusters tended to co-occur in the approximately 120 validation repertoires.

The donors formed part of the roughly 120-subject validation cohort, distinct from the roughly 620-subject first cohort. V was pared by 1 base and J by 2 bases, with 15 bases between. Germline V gene lookup returns CDR1 MGHRA and CDR2 YSYEKL. The CDR3 sequence is 16 residues long. To note about this clone: Antigen specificity is unknown.

Sequenced by immunoSEQ multiplex PCR; TCRdb stores in-frame clones only, minus some. The sample has about 160,000 clones; 75% to 90% are singletons. The sample taken for sequencing was PBMCs. The clonotype originates from a woman aged 18 to 35 in good health and CMV-seronegative. V usage is TRBV4-1 and J usage is TRBJ2-7, with TRBD2 as a possible D gene (6 bases). CDR3: CASSQVPSGGPYEQYF. DNA of the CDR3: TGCGCCAGCAGCCAAGTCCCATCCGGAGGGCCCTACGAGCAGTACTTC.